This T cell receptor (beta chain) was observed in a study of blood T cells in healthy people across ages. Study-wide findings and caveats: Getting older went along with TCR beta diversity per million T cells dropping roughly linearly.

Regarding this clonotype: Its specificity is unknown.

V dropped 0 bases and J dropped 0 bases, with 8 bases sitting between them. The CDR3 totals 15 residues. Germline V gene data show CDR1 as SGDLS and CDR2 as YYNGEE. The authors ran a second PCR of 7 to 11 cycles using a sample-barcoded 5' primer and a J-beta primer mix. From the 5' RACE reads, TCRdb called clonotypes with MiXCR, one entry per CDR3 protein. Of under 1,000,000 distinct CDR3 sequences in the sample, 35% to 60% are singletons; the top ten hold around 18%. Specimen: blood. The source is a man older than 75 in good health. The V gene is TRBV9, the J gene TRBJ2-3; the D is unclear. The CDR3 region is CASSVEAASTDTQYF. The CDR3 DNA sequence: TGTGCCAGCAGCGTAGAAGCCGCCAGCACAGATACGCAGTATTTT.